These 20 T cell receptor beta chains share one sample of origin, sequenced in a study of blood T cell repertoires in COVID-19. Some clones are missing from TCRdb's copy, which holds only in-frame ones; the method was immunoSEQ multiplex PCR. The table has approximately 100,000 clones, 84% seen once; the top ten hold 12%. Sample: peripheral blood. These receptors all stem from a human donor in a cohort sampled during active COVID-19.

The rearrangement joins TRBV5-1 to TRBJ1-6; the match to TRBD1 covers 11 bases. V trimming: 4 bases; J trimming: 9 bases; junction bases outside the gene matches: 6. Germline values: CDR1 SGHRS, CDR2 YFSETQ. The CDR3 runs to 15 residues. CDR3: CASSPADRGLSPLHF. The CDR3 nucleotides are TGCGCCAGCAGCCCGGCGGACAGGGGGCTTTCACCCCTCCACTTT.

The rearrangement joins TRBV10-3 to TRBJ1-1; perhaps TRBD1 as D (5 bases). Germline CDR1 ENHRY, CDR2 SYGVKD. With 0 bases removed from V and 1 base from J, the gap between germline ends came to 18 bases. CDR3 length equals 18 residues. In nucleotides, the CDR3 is TGTGCCATCAGTGAGTCGGCAGGGTCATCCAGGGCGAACACTGAAGCTTTCTTT. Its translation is CAISESAGSSRANTEAFF.

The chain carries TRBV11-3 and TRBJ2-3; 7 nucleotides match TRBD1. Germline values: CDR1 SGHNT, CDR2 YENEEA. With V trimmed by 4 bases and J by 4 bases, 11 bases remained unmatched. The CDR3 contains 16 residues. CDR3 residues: CASSWTGAGGADTQYF. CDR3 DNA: TGTGCCAGCAGCTGGACCGGGGCAGGGGGAGCAGATACGCAGTATTTT.

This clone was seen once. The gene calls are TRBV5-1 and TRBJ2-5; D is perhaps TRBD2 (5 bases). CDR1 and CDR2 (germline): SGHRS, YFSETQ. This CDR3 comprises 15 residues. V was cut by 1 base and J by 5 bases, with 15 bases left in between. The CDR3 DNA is TGCGCCAGCAGCTTGTCGGGCGGGCTCACGGAGACCCAGTACTTC. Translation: CASSLSGGLTETQYF.

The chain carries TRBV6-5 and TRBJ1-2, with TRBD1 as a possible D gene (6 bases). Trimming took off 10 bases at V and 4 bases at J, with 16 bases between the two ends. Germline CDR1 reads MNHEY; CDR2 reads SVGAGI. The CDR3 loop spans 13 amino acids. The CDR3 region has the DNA TGTGCCACCCGGGGGGGGCCCGGCTATGGCTACACCTTC. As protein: CATRGGPGYGYTF.

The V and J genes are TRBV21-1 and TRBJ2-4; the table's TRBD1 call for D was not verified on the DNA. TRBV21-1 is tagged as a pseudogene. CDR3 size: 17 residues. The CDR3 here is CASTRKQGFLAKNIQYF. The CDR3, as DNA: TGTGCCAGCACCCGAAAACAGGGGTTTTTGGCCAAAAACATTCAGTACTTC.

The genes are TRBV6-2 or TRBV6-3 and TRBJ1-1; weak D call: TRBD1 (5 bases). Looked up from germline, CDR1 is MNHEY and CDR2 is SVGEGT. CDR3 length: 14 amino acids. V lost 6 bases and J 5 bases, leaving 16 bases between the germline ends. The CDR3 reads CASSPQGGKTEAFF. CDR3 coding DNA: TGTGCCAGCAGCCCCCAGGGAGGGAAGACTGAAGCTTTCTTT.

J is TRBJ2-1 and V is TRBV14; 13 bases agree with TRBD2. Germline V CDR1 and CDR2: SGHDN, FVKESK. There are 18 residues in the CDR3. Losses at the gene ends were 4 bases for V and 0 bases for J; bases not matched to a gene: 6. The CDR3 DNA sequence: TGTGCCAGCAGCCCCTGGACTAGCGGGGGCAGCTCCTACAATGAGCAGTTCTTC. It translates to CASSPWTSGGSSYNEQFF.

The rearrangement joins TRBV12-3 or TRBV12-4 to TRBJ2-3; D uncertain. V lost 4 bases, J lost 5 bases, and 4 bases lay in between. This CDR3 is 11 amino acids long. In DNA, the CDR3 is TGTGCCAGCAGTTCCGTAGATACGCAGTATTTT. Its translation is CASSSVDTQYF.

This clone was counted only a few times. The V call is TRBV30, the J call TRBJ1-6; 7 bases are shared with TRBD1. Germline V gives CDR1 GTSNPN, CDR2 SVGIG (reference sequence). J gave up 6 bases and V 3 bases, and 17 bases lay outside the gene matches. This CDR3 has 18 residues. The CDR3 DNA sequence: TGTGCCTGGAGCCGATACACGACAGGGCGGGCTGGTAATTCACCCCTCCACTTT. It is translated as CAWSRYTTGRAGNSPLHF. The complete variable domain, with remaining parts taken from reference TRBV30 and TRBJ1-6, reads SQTIHQWPATLVQPVGSPLSLECTVEGTSNPNLYWYRQAAGRGLQLLFYSVGIGQISSEVPQNLSASRPQDRQFILSSKKLLLSDSGFYLCAWSRYTTGRAGNSPLHFGNGTRLTVT.

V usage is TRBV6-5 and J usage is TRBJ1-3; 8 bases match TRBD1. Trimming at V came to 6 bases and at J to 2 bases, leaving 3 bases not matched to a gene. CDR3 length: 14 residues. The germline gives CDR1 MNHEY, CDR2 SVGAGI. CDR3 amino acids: CASSAQGAGNTIYF. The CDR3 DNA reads TGTGCCAGCAGCGCACAGGGGGCTGGAAACACCATATATTTT.

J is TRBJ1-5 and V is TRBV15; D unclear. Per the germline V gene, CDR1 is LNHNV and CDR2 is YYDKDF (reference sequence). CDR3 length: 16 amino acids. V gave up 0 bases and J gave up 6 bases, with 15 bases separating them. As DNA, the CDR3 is TGTGCCACCAGCAGAGAGGCCCCCGGGGTGGGTCAGCCCCAGCATTTT. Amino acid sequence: CATSREAPGVGQPQHF.

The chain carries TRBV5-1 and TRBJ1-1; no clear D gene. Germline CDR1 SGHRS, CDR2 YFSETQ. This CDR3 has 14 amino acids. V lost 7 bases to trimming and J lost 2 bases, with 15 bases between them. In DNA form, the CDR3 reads TGCGCCAGCCTAGCCGGAACTTCCAACACTGAAGCTTTCTTT. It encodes CASLAGTSNTEAFF. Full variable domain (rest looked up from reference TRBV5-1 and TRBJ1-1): KAGVTQTPRYLIKTRGQQVTLSCSPISGHRSVSWYQQTPGQGLQFLFEYFSETQRNKGNFPGRFSGRQFSNSRSEMNVSTLELGDSALYLCASLAGTSNTEAFFGQGTRLTVV.

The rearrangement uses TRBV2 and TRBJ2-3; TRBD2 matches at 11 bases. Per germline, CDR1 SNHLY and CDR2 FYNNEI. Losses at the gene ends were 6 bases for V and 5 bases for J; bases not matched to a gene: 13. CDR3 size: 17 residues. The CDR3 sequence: CASRFSSGGTYEDTQYF. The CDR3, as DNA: TGTGCCAGCAGGTTTTCTAGCGGGGGGACCTACGAAGATACGCAGTATTTT. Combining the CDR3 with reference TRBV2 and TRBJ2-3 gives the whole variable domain EPEVTQTPSHQVTQMGQEVILRCVPISNHLYFYWYRQILGQKVEFLVSFYNNEISEKSEIFDDQFSVERPDGSNFTLKIRSTKLEDSAMYFCASRFSSGGTYEDTQYFGPGTRLTVL.

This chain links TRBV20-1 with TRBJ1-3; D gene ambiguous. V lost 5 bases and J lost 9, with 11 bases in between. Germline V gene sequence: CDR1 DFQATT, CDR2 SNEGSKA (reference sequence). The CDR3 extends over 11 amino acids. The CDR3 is CSADSRGTIYF. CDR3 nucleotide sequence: TGCAGTGCTGACTCCAGAGGCACCATATATTTT.

CDR3 residues: CASSKLGANEKLFF. CDR3 in DNA: TGTGCCAGCAGCAAGTTAGGAGCTAATGAAAAACTGTTTTTT. The chain joins TRBV6-5 to TRBJ1-4; D unclear. The CDR3 is made up of 14 amino acids. Germline lookup yields CDR1 MNHEY and CDR2 SVGAGI. Trimming left V 6 bases short and J 3 bases short, with 11 bases between.

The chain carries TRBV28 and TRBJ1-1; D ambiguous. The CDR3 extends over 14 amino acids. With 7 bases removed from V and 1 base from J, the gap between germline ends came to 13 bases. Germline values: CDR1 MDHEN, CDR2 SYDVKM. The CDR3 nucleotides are TGTGCCAGCAAGGGCGGGCAGAAGAACACTGAAGCTTTCTTT. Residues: CASKGGQKNTEAFF.

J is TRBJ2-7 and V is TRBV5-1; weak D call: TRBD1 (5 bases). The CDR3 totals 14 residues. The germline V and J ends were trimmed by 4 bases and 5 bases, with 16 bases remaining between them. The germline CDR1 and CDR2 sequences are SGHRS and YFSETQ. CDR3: CASSKPGLRDEQYF. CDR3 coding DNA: TGCGCCAGCAGCAAACCGGGCCTCAGGGACGAGCAGTACTTC.

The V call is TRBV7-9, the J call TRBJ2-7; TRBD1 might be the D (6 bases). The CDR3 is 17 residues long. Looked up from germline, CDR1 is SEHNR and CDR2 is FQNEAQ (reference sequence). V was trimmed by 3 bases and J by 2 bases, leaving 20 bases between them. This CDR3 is CASSLVSARDIPYEQYF. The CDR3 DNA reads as TGTGCCAGCAGCTTGGTGTCGGCTCGGGACATACCCTACGAGCAGTACTTC.

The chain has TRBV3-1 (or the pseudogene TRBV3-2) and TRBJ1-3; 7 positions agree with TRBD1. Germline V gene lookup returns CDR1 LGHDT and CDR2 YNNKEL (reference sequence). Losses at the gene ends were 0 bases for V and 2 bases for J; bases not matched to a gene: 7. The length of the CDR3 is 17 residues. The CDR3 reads CASSQDKEGAPGNTIYF. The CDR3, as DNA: TGTGCCAGCAGCCAAGATAAGGAGGGGGCGCCTGGAAACACCATATATTTT.